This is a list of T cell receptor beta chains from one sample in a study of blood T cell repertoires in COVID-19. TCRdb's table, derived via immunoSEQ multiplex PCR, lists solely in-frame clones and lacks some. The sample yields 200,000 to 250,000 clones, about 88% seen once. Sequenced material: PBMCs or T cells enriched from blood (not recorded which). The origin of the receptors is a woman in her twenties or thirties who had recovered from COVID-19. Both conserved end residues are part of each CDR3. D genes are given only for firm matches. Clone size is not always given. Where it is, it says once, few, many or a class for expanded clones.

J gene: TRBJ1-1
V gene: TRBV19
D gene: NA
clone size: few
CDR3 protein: CASLEGLNTEAFF
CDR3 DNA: TGTGCCTCCTTGGAGGGTTTGAACACTGAAGCTTTCTTT

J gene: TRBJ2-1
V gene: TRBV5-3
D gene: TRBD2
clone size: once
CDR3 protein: CATGREYNGQFF
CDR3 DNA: TGTGCCACAGGGAGGGAGTACAATGGGCAGTTCTTC

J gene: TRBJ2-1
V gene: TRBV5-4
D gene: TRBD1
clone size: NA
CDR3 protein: CASSPWTGFEQFF
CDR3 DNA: TGTGCCAGCAGCCCGTGGACAGGGTTTGAGCAGTTCTTC

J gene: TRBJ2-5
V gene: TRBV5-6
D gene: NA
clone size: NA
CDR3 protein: CASSPAGFQETQYF
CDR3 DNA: TGTGCCAGCAGCCCGGCGGGTTTTCAAGAGACCCAGTACTTC

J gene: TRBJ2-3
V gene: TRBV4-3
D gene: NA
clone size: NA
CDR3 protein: CASSQARRGGMTDTQYF
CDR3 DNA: TGCGCCAGCAGCCAAGCCAGGAGGGGGGGCATGACAGATACGCAGTATTTT

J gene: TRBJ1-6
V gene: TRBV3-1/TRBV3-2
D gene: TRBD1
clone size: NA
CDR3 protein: CASSQEGTGGSPLHF
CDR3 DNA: TGTGCCAGCAGCCAAGAGGGGACAGGGGGTTCACCCCTCCACTTT

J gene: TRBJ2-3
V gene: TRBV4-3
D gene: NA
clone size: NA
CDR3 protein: CASSHDREGTDTQYF
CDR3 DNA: TGCGCCAGCAGCCATGACAGGGAGGGCACAGATACGCAGTATTTT

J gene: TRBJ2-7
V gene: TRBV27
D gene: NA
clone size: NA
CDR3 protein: CASSPKGQHYEQYF
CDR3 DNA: TGTGCCAGCAGTCCCAAGGGACAACATTACGAGCAGTACTTC

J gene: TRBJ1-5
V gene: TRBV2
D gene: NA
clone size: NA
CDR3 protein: CASSEKFQAQHF
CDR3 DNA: TGTGCCAGCAGTGAAAAGTTTCAGGCCCAGCATTTT

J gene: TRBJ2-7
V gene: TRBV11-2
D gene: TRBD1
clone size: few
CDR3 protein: CASSLGQGREQYF
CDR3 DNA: TGTGCCAGCAGCTTGGGACAGGGCCGCGAGCAGTACTTC

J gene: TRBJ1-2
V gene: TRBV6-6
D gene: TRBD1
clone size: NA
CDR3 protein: CASNLQGPFGYTF
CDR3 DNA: TGTGCCAGCAATTTACAGGGGCCCTTCGGCTACACCTTC

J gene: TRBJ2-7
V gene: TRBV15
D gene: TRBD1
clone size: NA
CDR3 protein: CATSRGGQGPYEQYF
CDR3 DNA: TGTGCCACCAGCAGAGGAGGACAGGGGCCCTACGAGCAGTACTTC

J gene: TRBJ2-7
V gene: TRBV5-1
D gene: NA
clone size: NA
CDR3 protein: CASSPDSYEQYF
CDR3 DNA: TGCGCCAGCAGCCCGGACAGTTACGAGCAGTACTTC

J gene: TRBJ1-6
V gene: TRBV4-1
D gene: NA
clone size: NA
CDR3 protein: CASSRGGNSPLHF
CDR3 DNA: TGCGCCAGCAGCCGTGGGGGGAATTCACCCCTCCACTTT

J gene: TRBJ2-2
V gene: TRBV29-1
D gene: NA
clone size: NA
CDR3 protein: CSVAVDTGELFF
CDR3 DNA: TGCAGCGTTGCCGTTGACACCGGGGAGCTGTTTTTT

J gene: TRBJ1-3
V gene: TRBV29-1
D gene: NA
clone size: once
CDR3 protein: CSVDSGLGNTIYF
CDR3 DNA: TGCAGCGTTGACTCAGGGCTTGGAAACACCATATATTTT

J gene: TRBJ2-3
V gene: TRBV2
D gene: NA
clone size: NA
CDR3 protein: CASSEIWASTDTQYF
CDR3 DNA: TGTGCCAGCAGTGAAATTTGGGCCAGCACAGATACGCAGTATTTT

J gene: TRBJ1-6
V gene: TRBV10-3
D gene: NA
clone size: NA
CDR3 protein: CAISESGVRSPLHF
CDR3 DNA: TGTGCCATCAGTGAGTCGGGAGTACGCTCACCCCTCCACTTT

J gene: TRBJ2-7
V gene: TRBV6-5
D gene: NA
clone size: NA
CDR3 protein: CASSYGTRGLEQYF
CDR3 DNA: TGTGCCAGCAGTTACGGGACAAGGGGCCTGGAGCAGTACTTC

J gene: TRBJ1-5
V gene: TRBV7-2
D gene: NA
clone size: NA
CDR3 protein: CASSLWGLDQPQHF
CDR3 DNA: TGTGCCAGCAGCTTATGGGGACTAGATCAGCCCCAGCATTTT

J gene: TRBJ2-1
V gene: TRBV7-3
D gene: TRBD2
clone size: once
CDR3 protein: CASSLDTSGDHWANEQFF
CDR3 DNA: TGTGCCAGCAGCTTAGATACTAGCGGGGATCATTGGGCCAATGAGCAGTTCTTC

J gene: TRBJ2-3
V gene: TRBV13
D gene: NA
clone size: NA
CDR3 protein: CASSLAPGDTQYF
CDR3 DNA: TGTGCCAGCAGCTTAGCTCCCGGAGATACGCAGTATTTT

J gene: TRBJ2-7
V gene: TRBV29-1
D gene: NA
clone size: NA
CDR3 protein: CSAGGPSWPQEQYF
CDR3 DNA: TGCAGCGCAGGTGGGCCCTCCTGGCCTCAAGAGCAGTACTTC

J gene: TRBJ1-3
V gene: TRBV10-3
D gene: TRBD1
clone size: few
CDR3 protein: CANRDSSGNTIYF
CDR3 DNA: TGTGCCAACCGGGACAGTTCCGGAAACACCATATATTTT

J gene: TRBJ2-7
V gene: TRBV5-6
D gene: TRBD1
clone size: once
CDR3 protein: CASSLGTGWAEQYF
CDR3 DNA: TGTGCCAGCAGCTTGGGGACAGGGTGGGCGGAGCAGTACTTC

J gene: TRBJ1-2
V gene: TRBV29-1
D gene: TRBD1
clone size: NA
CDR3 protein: CSVEDPLQGNYGYTF
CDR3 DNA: TGCAGCGTTGAAGATCCGTTACAGGGGAACTATGGCTACACCTTC

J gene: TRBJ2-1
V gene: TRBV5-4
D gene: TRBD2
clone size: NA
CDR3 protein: CASSLSGGAVNEQFF
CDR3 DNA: TGTGCCAGCAGCTTGAGCGGGGGGGCGGTTAATGAGCAGTTCTTC

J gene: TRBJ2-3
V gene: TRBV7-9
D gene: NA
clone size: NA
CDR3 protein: CASKLPISTDTQYF
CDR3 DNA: TGTGCCAGCAAACTGCCGATTAGCACAGATACGCAGTATTTT

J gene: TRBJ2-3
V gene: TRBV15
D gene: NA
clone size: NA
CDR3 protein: CATSRVWPDTDTQYF
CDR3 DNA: TGTGCCACCAGCAGAGTTTGGCCAGACACAGATACGCAGTATTTT

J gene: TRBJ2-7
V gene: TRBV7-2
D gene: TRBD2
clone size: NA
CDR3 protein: CASSSTSGGGEQYF
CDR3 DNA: TGTGCCAGCAGCTCTACTAGCGGGGGAGGCGAGCAGTACTTC

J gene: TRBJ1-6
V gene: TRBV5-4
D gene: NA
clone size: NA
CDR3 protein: CASSTLQDSPLHF
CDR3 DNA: TGTGCCAGCAGCACCTTACAGGACTCACCCCTCCACTTT

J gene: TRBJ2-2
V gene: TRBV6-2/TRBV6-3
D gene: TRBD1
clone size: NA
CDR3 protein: CASSYTDRITGELFF
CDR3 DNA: TGTGCCAGCAGTTACACGGACAGGATTACCGGGGAGCTGTTTTTT

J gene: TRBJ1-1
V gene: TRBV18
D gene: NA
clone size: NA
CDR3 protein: CASSPTLSTENTEAFF
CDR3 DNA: TGTGCCAGCTCACCAACCCTATCGACAGAGAACACTGAAGCTTTCTTT

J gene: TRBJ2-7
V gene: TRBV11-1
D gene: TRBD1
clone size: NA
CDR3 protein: CASMGQGSHEQYF
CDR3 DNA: TGTGCCAGCATGGGACAGGGTAGCCACGAGCAGTACTTC

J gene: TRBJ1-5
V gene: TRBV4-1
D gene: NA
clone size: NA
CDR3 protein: CASSQGGAGASNQPQHF
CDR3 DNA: TGCGCCAGCAGCCAAGGAGGAGCGGGCGCTAGCAATCAGCCCCAGCATTTT

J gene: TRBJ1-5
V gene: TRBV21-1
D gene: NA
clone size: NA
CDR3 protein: CASSTHLVGQGEDQPQHF
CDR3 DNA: TGTGCCAGCAGCACCCACCTGGTGGGACAGGGAGAGGATCAGCCCCAGCATTTT

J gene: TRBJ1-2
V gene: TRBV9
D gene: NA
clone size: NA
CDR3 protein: CASSSNRDGGIGYTF
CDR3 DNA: TGTGCCAGCAGCTCTAACAGGGATGGGGGTATCGGCTACACCTTC

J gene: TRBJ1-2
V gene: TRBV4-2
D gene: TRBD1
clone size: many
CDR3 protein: CASSQRRGTGGRGYTF
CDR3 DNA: TGTGCCAGCAGCCAACGCCGTGGGACAGGGGGCAGGGGCTACACCTTC

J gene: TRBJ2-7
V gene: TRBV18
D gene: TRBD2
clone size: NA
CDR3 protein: CASSPGGGDLREQYF
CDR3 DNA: TGTGCCAGCTCACCGGGGGGAGGGGACTTGAGAGAGCAGTACTTC

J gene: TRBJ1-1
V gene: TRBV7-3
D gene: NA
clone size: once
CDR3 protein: CASSLLRAEAFF
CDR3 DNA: TGTGCCAGCAGCTTACTCAGGGCTGAAGCTTTCTTT

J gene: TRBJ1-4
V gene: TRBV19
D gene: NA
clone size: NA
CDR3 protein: CASSDRTYEKLFF
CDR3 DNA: TGTGCCAGTAGTGACAGAACATATGAAAAACTGTTTTTT

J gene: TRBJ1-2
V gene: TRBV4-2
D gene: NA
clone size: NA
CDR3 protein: CASSQEYDTTELKSYGYTF
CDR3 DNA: TGTGCCAGCAGCCAAGAGTATGACACGACCGAACTCAAAAGCTATGGCTACACCTTC

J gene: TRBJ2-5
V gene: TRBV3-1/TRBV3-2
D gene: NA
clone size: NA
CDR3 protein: CASSQEVQGQETQYF
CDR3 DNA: TGTGCCAGCAGCCAAGAAGTCCAGGGGCAAGAGACCCAGTACTTC

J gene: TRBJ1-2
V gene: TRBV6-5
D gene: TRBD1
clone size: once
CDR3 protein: CASRTGYGYTF
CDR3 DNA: TGTGCCAGCAGGACAGGGTACGGCTACACCTTC

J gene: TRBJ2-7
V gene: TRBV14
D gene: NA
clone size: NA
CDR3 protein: CASSLRTGRGYEQYF
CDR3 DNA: TGTGCCAGCAGCCTAAGGACAGGGAGGGGATACGAGCAGTACTTC

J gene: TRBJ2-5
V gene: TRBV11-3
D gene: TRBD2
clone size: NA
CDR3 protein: CASSIGRETQYF
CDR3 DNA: TGTGCCAGCAGCATCGGGAGGGAGACCCAGTACTTC

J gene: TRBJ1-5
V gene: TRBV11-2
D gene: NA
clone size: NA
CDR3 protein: CASSFSDRQPQHF
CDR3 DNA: TGTGCCAGCAGCTTTTCGGACAGACAGCCCCAGCATTTT

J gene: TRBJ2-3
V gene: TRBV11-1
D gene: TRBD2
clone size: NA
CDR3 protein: CASSRGLAGDTDTQYF
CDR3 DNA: TGTGCCAGCAGCCGCGGACTAGCGGGGGACACAGATACGCAGTATTTT

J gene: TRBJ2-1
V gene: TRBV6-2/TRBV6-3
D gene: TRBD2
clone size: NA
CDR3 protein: CASSYSASGGYEQFF
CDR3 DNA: TGTGCCAGCAGTTACTCGGCTAGCGGGGGTTATGAGCAGTTCTTC

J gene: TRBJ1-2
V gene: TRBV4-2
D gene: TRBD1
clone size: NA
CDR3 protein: CASSQEQGNGYTF
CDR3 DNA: TGTGCCAGCAGCCAAGAACAGGGGAATGGCTACACCTTC

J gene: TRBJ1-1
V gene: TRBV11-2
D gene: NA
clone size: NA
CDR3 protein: CASSLTPGLAFF
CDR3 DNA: TGTGCCAGCAGCTTAACCCCAGGGTTGGCTTTCTTT

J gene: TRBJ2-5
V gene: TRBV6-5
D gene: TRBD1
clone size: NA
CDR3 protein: CASRGQGVRETQYF
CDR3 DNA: TGTGCCAGCCGGGGACAGGGAGTACGAGAGACCCAGTACTTC

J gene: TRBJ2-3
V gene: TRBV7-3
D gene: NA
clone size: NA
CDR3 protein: CASSPGTLAYTDTQYF
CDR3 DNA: TGTGCCAGCAGCCCCGGGACTTTGGCTTACACAGATACGCAGTATTTT

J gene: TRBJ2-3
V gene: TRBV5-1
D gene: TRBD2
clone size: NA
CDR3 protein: CASSLYGGVSTDTQYF
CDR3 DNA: TGCGCCAGCAGCTTGTACGGGGGGGTTAGCACAGATACGCAGTATTTT

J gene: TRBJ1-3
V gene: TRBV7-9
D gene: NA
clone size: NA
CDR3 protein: CASSILRDSPRNTIYF
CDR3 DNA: TGTGCCAGCAGCATTTTACGAGACAGTCCTAGAAACACCATATATTTT

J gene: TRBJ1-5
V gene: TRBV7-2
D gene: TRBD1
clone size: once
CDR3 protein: CASSWTGPYSNQPQHF
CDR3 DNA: TGTGCCAGCAGCTGGACAGGGCCCTATAGCAATCAGCCCCAGCATTTT

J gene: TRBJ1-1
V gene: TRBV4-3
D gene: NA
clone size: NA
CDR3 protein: CASSQEFTGNTEAFF
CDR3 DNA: TGCGCCAGCAGCCAGGAGTTCACAGGTAACACTGAAGCTTTCTTT